What follows describes a single T cell receptor beta chain. The antigen is not known. The data stem from a study of STAT3 mutations in large granular lymphocyte leukemia. The germline CDR1 and CDR2 sequences are SEHNR and FQNEAQ (reference sequence). The CDR3 covers 12 residues. Trimming took 3 bases from V and 7 from J, leaving 7 bases between them. Study results and limitations: Every T-cell large granular lymphocyte leukemia patient had at least one immunodominant TCR beta clonotype. No sample exists from the first appearance of each clone. In about 35% of the 18 patients, new TCR clonotypes emerged after therapy.

Libraries were prepared by immunoSEQ multiplex PCR; TCRdb keeps only in-frame clonotypes and omits some of them. The sample contains about 9,200 clones, more than 75% of which appear only once. The receptor's source is a man between 60 and 75 years old with T-cell large granular lymphocyte leukemia. Some clones in this sample may be carry-over from other donors' samples. Sequenced: peripheral blood mononuclear cells. This sequence joins TRBV7-9 and TRBJ2-1; no reliable D call. The CDR3 reads CASSFNYNEQFF. The CDR3 coding sequence is TGTGCCAGCAGCTTTAATTATAATGAGCAGTTCTTC.